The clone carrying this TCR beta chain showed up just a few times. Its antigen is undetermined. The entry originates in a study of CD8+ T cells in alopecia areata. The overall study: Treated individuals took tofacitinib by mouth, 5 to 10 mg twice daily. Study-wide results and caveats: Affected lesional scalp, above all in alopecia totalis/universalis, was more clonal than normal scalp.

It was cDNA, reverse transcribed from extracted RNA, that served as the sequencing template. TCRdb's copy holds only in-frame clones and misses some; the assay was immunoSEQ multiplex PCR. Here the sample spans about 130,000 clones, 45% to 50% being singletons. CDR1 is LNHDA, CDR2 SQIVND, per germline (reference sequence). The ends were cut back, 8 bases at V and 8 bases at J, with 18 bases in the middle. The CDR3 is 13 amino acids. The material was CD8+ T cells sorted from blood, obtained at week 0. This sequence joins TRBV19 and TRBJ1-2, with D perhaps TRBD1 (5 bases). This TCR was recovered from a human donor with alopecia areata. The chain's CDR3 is CASDERGQKGYTF. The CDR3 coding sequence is TGTGCCAGTGACGAGAGGGGCCAGAAAGGCTACACCTTC.